The 27 T cell receptor beta chains listed next were all sequenced from one sample in a study of T cell responses to AZD1222 COVID-19 vaccine (dated by TCRdb to about 2021). According to the study, the label for this sample's time point signals: baseline before first vaccination. The protocol used for the library was the immunoSEQ multiplex PCR assay. This is the immuneACCESS table as TCRdb keeps it, with only in-frame sequences that have V and J called. A part of the clones is gone; compared with another copy, unresolved V genes explain less than half, and the rest is unexplained. The sample table shows 200,000 to 300,000 clones, and approximately 93% are seen once. Roughly 0.51% of the sample is taken by the ten largest. This sample comprised peripheral blood, obtained on day 0 of AZD1222 vaccination. The receptors stem from an adult in good health.

V is TRBV2 and J is TRBJ2-1; 9 bases fit TRBD1. Germline lookup yields CDR1 SNHLY and CDR2 FYNNEI. Trimming removed 6 bases from V and 7 bases from J; junction bases left unmatched: 1. The CDR3 runs 12 residues. CDR3 residues: CASRDRGNEQFF. The CDR3 DNA reads TGTGCCAGCAGGGACAGGGGTAATGAGCAGTTCTTC.

This chain uses TRBV5-1 with TRBJ1-1; D gene uncertain. The ends were cut back, 4 bases at V and 0 bases at J, with 13 bases in the middle. This CDR3 is built from 15 residues. The V gene's germline CDR1 is SGHRS and CDR2 YFSETQ. For the CDR3, the DNA is TGCGCCAGCAGCATCAGGCCGGGCATGAACACTGAAGCTTTCTTT. Translating it yields CASSIRPGMNTEAFF.

This clone has only one observation. The V and J genes are TRBV4-2 and TRBJ1-5; D not certain. The CDR3 has 16 residues. The ends were cut back, 0 bases at V and 5 bases at J, with 14 bases in the middle. Germline loops: CDR1 LGHNA, CDR2 YNFKEQ. In DNA form, the CDR3 reads TGTGCCAGCAGCCAAGATTGGCAGACTCGGGATCAGCCCCAGCATTTT. It specifies CASSQDWQTRDQPQHF.

The chain employs TRBV24-1 and TRBJ1-1; D is unclear. Germline lookup yields CDR1 KGHDR and CDR2 SFDVKD. The CDR3 totals 13 residues. The germline V and J ends were trimmed by 12 bases and 4 bases, with 17 bases remaining between them. CDR3 sequence reads: CAPPTRGVTEAFF. CDR3 DNA: TGTGCCCCACCTACCCGGGGAGTCACTGAAGCTTTCTTT.

This rearrangement joins TRBV28 to TRBJ1-1, with TRBD1 matching over 7 bases. With V trimmed by 6 bases and J by 5 bases, 12 bases remained unmatched. Germline V CDR1 and CDR2: MDHEN, SYDVKM. CDR3 length equals 15 residues. CDR3 coding DNA: TGTGCCAGCAGCGTCAGGGGGGGAGGACGGACTGAAGCTTTCTTT. Amino acids: CASSVRGGGRTEAFF.

The V and J genes are TRBV20-1 and TRBJ1-5; a possible D gene is TRBD1 (6 bases). Germline V lookup: CDR1 DFQATT, CDR2 SNEGSKA (reference sequence). The CDR3 loop spans 14 amino acids. Trimming took off 3 bases at V and 0 bases at J, with 9 bases between the two ends. The CDR3 DNA follows: TGCAGTGCTAGTCGGGGACATAGCAATCAGCCCCAGCATTTT. Translated: CSASRGHSNQPQHF.

V and J are TRBV4-2 and TRBJ2-3; a weak D match, TRBD2 (6 bases). V lost 5 bases, J lost 4 bases, and 22 bases lay in between. Germline V gene data show CDR1 as LGHNA and CDR2 as YNFKEQ. The CDR3 is made up of 17 amino acids. In DNA, the CDR3 is TGTGCCAGCAGCGGGCCGGGGGACTCAGGGCCGGCAGATACGCAGTATTTT. Its protein product is CASSGPGDSGPADTQYF.

The J gene is TRBJ2-1, the V gene TRBV4-1; D is ambiguous. Trimming cost V 0 bases and J 6 bases, with 12 bases left between them. The CDR3 consists of 15 residues. Germline assignment: CDR1 MGHRA and CDR2 YSYEKL. CDR3 region: CASSQDWKGINEQFF. The CDR3 nucleotides are TGCGCCAGCAGCCAAGATTGGAAGGGAATCAATGAGCAGTTCTTC.

This clone was seen just once. CDR3 nucleotides: TGCGCCAGCAGCCAAGTGGAGGGAGTCTACGAGCAGTACTTC. Protein: CASSQVEGVYEQYF. V is TRBV4-3 and J is TRBJ2-7; possible D gene TRBD2, 6 bases. Trimming cost V 1 base and J 3 bases, with 10 bases left between them. CDR1 LGHNA and CDR2 YSLEER come from the germline V gene. The CDR3 is made up of 14 amino acids.

The rearrangement joins TRBV5-1 to TRBJ2-3; TRBD2 aligns across 8 bases. Trimming took 6 bases from V and 1 from J; bases not matched to a gene: 4. The CDR3 is made up of 14 amino acids. CDR1 is SGHRS, CDR2 YFSETQ, per germline. CDR3 in amino acids: CASTAREGTDTQYF. The CDR3 DNA follows: TGCGCCAGCACGGCGCGGGAGGGCACAGATACGCAGTATTTT. Complete variable domain (other parts from reference TRBV5-1 and TRBJ2-3): KAGVTQTPRYLIKTRGQQVTLSCSPISGHRSVSWYQQTPGQGLQFLFEYFSETQRNKGNFPGRFSGRQFSNSRSEMNVSTLELGDSALYLCASTAREGTDTQYFGPGTRLTVL.

The chain joins TRBV4-1 to TRBJ2-7; TRBD2 might be the D (5 bases). V shed 6 bases and J shed 5 bases, with 20 bases lying between them. In germline, CDR1 is MGHRA, CDR2 YSYEKL. CDR3 size: 15 residues. The CDR3 DNA sequence: TGCGCCAGCAGGAAACAAGAGGGATTTGGCGACGAGCAGTACTTC. It encodes CASRKQEGFGDEQYF.

V and J are TRBV28 and TRBJ2-7, with D unresolved. The CDR3 loop spans 12 amino acids. The germline V and J ends were trimmed by 3 bases and 3 bases, with 6 bases remaining between them. Germline-derived CDR1 and CDR2 are MDHEN and SYDVKM. CDR3 nucleotide sequence: TGTGCCAGCAGTTTTCAGAACTACGAGCAGTACTTC. Its translation: CASSFQNYEQYF. Variable domain in full (rest from reference TRBV28 and TRBJ2-7): DVKVTQSSRYLVKRTGEKVFLECVQDMDHENMFWYRQDPGLGLRLIYFSYDVKMKEKGDIPEGYSVSREKKERFSLILESASTNQTSMYLCASSFQNYEQYFGPGTRLTVT.

This chain joins TRBV5-4 and TRBJ2-7; 8 bases are shared with TRBD1. CDR1 is SGHNT, CDR2 YYREEE, per germline (reference sequence). This CDR3 has 15 amino acids. J was trimmed by 2 bases and V by 3 bases; bases with no gene match: 7. The CDR3 sequence is CASSSPGGNPYEQYF. For the CDR3, the DNA is TGTGCCAGCAGCTCCCCAGGGGGCAACCCCTACGAGCAGTACTTC. Full variable domain (remainder filled in from reference TRBV5-4 and TRBJ2-7): ETGVTQSPTHLIKTRGQQVTLRCSSQSGHNTVSWYQQALGQGPQFIFQYYREEENGRGNFPPRFSGLQFPNYSSELNVNALELDDSALYLCASSSPGGNPYEQYFGPGTRLTVT.

This chain uses TRBV11-2 with TRBJ2-2; D is unresolved. V lost 6 bases, J lost 4 bases, and 12 bases lay in between. The CDR3 runs to 14 residues. CDR1 and CDR2 from the germline V gene are SGHAT and FQNNGV. The CDR3 DNA reads TGTGCCAGCAGATTCTCTATTTCCACCGGGGAGCTGTTTTTT. Protein: CASRFSISTGELFF.

The gene calls are TRBV14 and TRBJ1-1; D remains ambiguous. Trimming cost V 4 bases and J 0 bases, with 9 bases left between them. This CDR3 spans 14 amino acids. Germline V gives CDR1 SGHDN, CDR2 FVKESK. The DNA of the CDR3 is TGTGCCAGCAGCCTTCAACCACTGAACACTGAAGCTTTCTTT. Its protein is CASSLQPLNTEAFF.

The chain carries TRBV29-1 and TRBJ2-7; 7 bases line up with TRBD1. The CDR3 has 15 residues. CDR1 and CDR2 (germline): SQVTM, ANQGSEA. V was clipped by 5 bases and J by 3 bases; unmatched bases: 13. CDR3 nucleotides: TGCAGCGTTAAAGCGTATCGACAGGGAGACTACGAGCAGTACTTC. It yields the protein CSVKAYRQGDYEQYF.

The rearrangement joins TRBV7-9 to TRBJ2-7; 7 bases are shared with TRBD1. Germline CDR1 reads SEHNR; CDR2 reads FQNEAQ (reference sequence). The CDR3 length is 14 residues. Trimming removed 5 bases from V and 4 bases from J; junction bases left unmatched: 8. The DNA for the CDR3 is TGTGCCAGCAGCAACCGGGACAGAAATTACGAGCAGTACTTC. Translation gives CASSNRDRNYEQYF.

The chain recombines TRBV20-1 with TRBJ1-5, with TRBD1 matching 7 bases. The germline gives CDR1 DFQATT, CDR2 SNEGSKA (reference sequence). The CDR3 spans 13 residues. V lost 3 bases, J lost 7 bases, and 6 bases stayed unmatched. The CDR3 reads CSASSTGEQPQHF. Here the CDR3 DNA reads TGCAGTGCTAGTTCCACAGGGGAACAGCCCCAGCATTTT.

The chain recombines TRBV14 with TRBJ2-7, with 12 bases that match TRBD2. Germline V gives CDR1 SGHDN, CDR2 FVKESK. With 0 bases clipped from V and 12 bases from J, the junction kept 9 bases outside the gene matches. The CDR3 spans 15 residues. CDR3 sequence: CASSQDVGLAGGRYF. DNA for the CDR3: TGTGCCAGCAGCCAAGATGTCGGGCTAGCGGGAGGGAGGTACTTC.

The chain links TRBV11-2 to TRBJ2-2, with 7 bases identical to TRBD1. Germline CDR1 is SGHAT and CDR2 is FQNNGV. This CDR3 has 13 amino acids. The V gene end was trimmed by 10 bases and the J gene end by 3 bases; junction bases not matched to a gene: 5. Here the CDR3 reads CANRDRDTGELFF. The DNA of the CDR3 is TGTGCCAACCGGGACAGAGACACCGGGGAGCTGTTTTTT.

The chain recombines TRBV28 with TRBJ2-3; TRBD2 aligns across 7 bases. V gave up 5 bases and J gave up 3 bases; unmatched junction bases: 14. This CDR3 comprises 17 residues. The germline V gene has CDR1 MDHEN and CDR2 SYDVKM. The CDR3 coding sequence is TGTGCCAGCAGTCCACCTGGCGGGAGAGTGACGACAGATACGCAGTATTTT. It translates to CASSPPGGRVTTDTQYF.

The rearrangement links TRBV6-6 to TRBJ1-1; a possible D gene is TRBD1 (6 bases). The germline gives CDR1 MNHNY, CDR2 SVGAGI (reference sequence). The V end lost 2 bases, the J end lost 4 bases, and 11 bases lay between the germline ends. CDR3 size: 14 residues. CDR3 nucleotides: TGTGCCAGCAGTTACGGACAGCCCCCCACTGAAGCTTTCTTT. As protein: CASSYGQPPTEAFF.

The genes are TRBV7-9 and TRBJ2-1; D is ambiguous. V lost 6 bases and J lost 4, with 25 bases in between. From germline, CDR1 is SEHNR and CDR2 FQNEAQ (reference sequence). The CDR3 length is 18 residues. The CDR3 DNA sequence: TGTGCCAGCAGTGCTTCTCTTTTTAGGACGGGCGCTTACAATGAGCAGTTCTTC. Protein: CASSASLFRTGAYNEQFF.

The V call is TRBV3-1 (or the pseudogene TRBV3-2), the J call TRBJ1-6; TRBD1 matches at 8 bases. CDR1 is LGHDT, CDR2 YNNKEL, per germline (reference sequence). The CDR3 totals 14 residues. Trimming removed 2 bases from V and 8 bases from J; junction bases left unmatched: 2. DNA of the CDR3: TGTGCCAGCAGCCAACGGACAGGGTATTCACCCCTCCACTTT. Its protein product is CASSQRTGYSPLHF.

V and J are TRBV7-8 and TRBJ1-2, with 7 bases lining up with TRBD1. There are 14 residues in the CDR3. With 4 bases clipped from V and 8 bases from J, the junction kept 10 bases outside the gene matches. Germline loops: CDR1 SGHVS, CDR2 FQNEAQ. The CDR3 DNA is TGTGCCAGCAGCTCGACAGGGCTTGGATTCGGCTACACCTTC. This translates into CASSSTGLGFGYTF. Full variable domain (outside the CDR3, taken from reference TRBV7-8 and TRBJ1-2): GAGVSQSPRYKVAKRGQDVALRCDPISGHVSLFWYQQALGQGPEFLTYFQNEAQLDKSGLPSDRFFAERPEGSVSTLKIQRTQQEDSAVYLCASSSTGLGFGYTFGSGTRLTVV.

The V and J genes are TRBV7-8 and TRBJ1-2; D not certain. The CDR3 runs to 11 residues. Trimming pared 8 bases from V and 1 base from J, leaving 5 bases between. The germline V gene encodes CDR1 SGHVS and CDR2 FQNEAQ. In DNA, the CDR3 is TGTGCCAGCCTCAATAACTATGGCTACACCTTC. This sequence encodes CASLNNYGYTF.

This chain connects TRBV2 to TRBJ1-1, with unresolved D. The ends were cut back, 8 bases at V and 4 bases at J, with 11 bases in the middle. The germline V gene has CDR1 SNHLY and CDR2 FYNNEI. This CDR3 spans 12 amino acids. The CDR3: CASGTGFTEAFF. The CDR3 nucleotides are TGTGCCAGCGGAACCGGTTTCACTGAAGCTTTCTTT.